Listed here are 19 T cell receptor beta chains from one sample, sequenced in a study of T cell repertoires in cytomegalovirus infection. Via MiXCR, TCRdb re-called the reads, giving one row per CDR3 protein. The sample shows about 85,000 distinct CDR3 sequences, roughly 44% of them seen only once. Antigens of these TCRs are unknown. Material: CD8+ T cells from cultured PBMCs, obtained from culture after CMV antigen stimulation. These receptors originate from a human donor in good health (CMV status not recorded). Some clones in this sample may be carry-over from other donors' samples.

The V call is TRBV2, the J call TRBJ1-3; D gene ambiguous. Germline V gene sequence: CDR1 SNHLY, CDR2 FYNNEI. The length of the CDR3 is 16 residues. V was cut by 8 bases and J by 0 bases, with 17 bases left in between. The CDR3 bases are TGTGCCAGCGGCTGGTCCCCCCTTCCCTCTGGAAACACCATATATTTT. It specifies CASGWSPLPSGNTIYF.

The J gene is TRBJ1-6, the V gene TRBV6-1, with D tentatively TRBD1 (5 bases). The CDR3 length is 17 residues. The V gene lost 0 bases and the J gene lost 9 bases, with 18 bases spanning the gap. CDR1 is MNHNS, CDR2 SASEGT, per germline. CDR3 in DNA: TGTGCCAGCAGTGAAGCGCTTCGGGGCAACGCCTTTTCACCCCTCCACTTT. This codes for CASSEALRGNAFSPLHF.

This chain links TRBV12-3 or TRBV12-4 with TRBJ1-1, with no clear D. The CDR3 is 14 amino acids. V dropped 4 bases and J dropped 2 bases, with 11 bases sitting between them. The CDR3 protein is CASSWGWVNTEAFF. The CDR3 DNA sequence: TGTGCCAGCAGTTGGGGTTGGGTTAACACTGAAGCTTTCTTT.

The V and J genes are TRBV11-2 and TRBJ2-7; the match to TRBD1 covers 7 bases. V shed 0 bases, J shed 4 bases, and the junction held 6 bases outside the gene matches. The V gene's germline CDR1 is SGHAT and CDR2 FQNNGV. This CDR3 is 15 amino acids long. CDR3 amino acids: CASSLDPLGQYEQYF. CDR3 DNA sequence: TGTGCCAGCAGCTTAGATCCGCTGGGACAGTACGAGCAGTACTTC. Based on the CDR3 plus reference TRBV11-2 and TRBJ2-7, the full variable domain is EAGVAQSPRYKIIEKRQSVAFWCNPISGHATLYWYQQILGQGPKLLIQFQNNGVVDDSQLPKDRFSAERLKGVDSTLKIQPAKLEDSAVYLCASSLDPLGQYEQYFGPGTRLTVT.

This chain uses TRBV27 with TRBJ1-1, with TRBD1 as a possible D gene (6 bases). The CDR3 is 16 residues long. Trimming removed 0 bases at V and 0 bases at J, with 11 bases between. The germline CDR1 and CDR2 sequences are MNHEY and SMNVEV (reference sequence). CDR3 sequence reads: CASSLSGGRLNTEAFF. CDR3 bases: TGTGCCAGCAGTTTATCGGGGGGGCGGCTGAACACTGAAGCTTTCTTT.

This clonotype was seen only a few times. V usage is TRBV7-8 and J usage is TRBJ2-2; D remains ambiguous. The CDR3 loop spans 11 amino acids. In germline, CDR1 is SGHVS, CDR2 FQNEAQ. Trimming left V 6 bases short and J 5 bases short, with 4 bases between. CDR3 sequence reads: CASRATGELFF. CDR3 DNA: TGTGCCAGCAGAGCGACCGGGGAGCTGTTTTTT.

This clonotype was observed a handful of times. This sequence joins TRBV20-1 and TRBJ1-1; possible D gene TRBD1, 6 bases. This CDR3 contains 14 residues. V lost 1 base and J lost 7, with 16 bases in between. In germline, CDR1 is DFQATT, CDR2 SNEGSKA (reference sequence). Here the CDR3 reads CSARGQAGIDEAFF. The CDR3 region has the DNA TGCAGTGCTAGAGGACAGGCTGGTATCGATGAAGCTTTCTTT.

This clonotype was seen only a few times. The gene calls are TRBV7-1 and TRBJ2-3; the match to TRBD1 covers 7 bases. TRBV7-1 is designated an ORF whose function remains uncertain. The CDR3 totals 15 residues. J lost 5 bases, V lost 6 bases, and 11 bases had no gene match. CDR3 protein: CASSSPRTGRDTQYF. In nucleotides, the CDR3 is TGTGCCAGCAGTTCACCTCGGACAGGCCGAGATACGCAGTATTTT.

This clonotype was detected only once. This chain uses TRBV7-9 with TRBJ1-3, with D tentatively TRBD1 (6 bases). Germline CDR1 SEHNR, CDR2 FQNEAQ (reference sequence). V lost 3 bases, J lost 1 base, and 10 bases lay in between. The CDR3 runs to 15 residues. Here the CDR3 reads CASSLGGASGNTIYF. DNA for the CDR3: TGTGCCAGCAGCTTGGGGGGGGCTTCTGGAAACACCATATATTTT. Together with reference TRBV7-9 and TRBJ1-3, the CDR3 gives the full variable domain: DTGVSQNPRHKITKRGQNVTFRCDPISEHNRLYWYRQTLGQGPEFLTYFQNEAQLEKSRLLSDRFSAERPKGSFSTLEIQRTEQGDSAMYLCASSLGGASGNTIYFGEGSWLTVV.

The rearrangement links TRBV27 to TRBJ2-2; D gene ambiguous. The germline V and J ends were trimmed by 5 bases and 11 bases, with 15 bases remaining between them. Germline assignment: CDR1 MNHEY and CDR2 SMNVEV (reference sequence). The CDR3 extends over 13 amino acids. The CDR3 bases are TGTGCCAGCAGTACAATGACGCAGCCCGAGCTGTTTTTT. This translates into CASSTMTQPELFF.

This clonotype showed up just a few times. The J gene is TRBJ2-1, the V gene TRBV7-2; 10 bases are a match to TRBD2. The CDR3 runs 18 residues. The germline gives CDR1 SGHTA, CDR2 FQGNSA. V was clipped by 2 bases and J by 6 bases; unmatched bases: 13. The CDR3 DNA reads as TGTGCCAGCAGCTTAAGAGGCGGGCTAGCGGGAGTTTCCAATGAGCAGTTCTTC. It codes for CASSLRGGLAGVSNEQFF.

This clonotype occurred a few times. CDR3 sequence reads: CASSFSGPLGEQYF. The CDR3 DNA is TGTGCCAGCAGTTTTAGCGGACCTCTTGGCGAGCAGTACTTC. V and J are TRBV28 and TRBJ2-7; the D gene is possibly TRBD2 (6 bases). Germline loops: CDR1 MDHEN, CDR2 SYDVKM. Deletions cut 3 bases from V and 6 bases from J, with 15 bases between. The CDR3 length is 14 residues.

This clonotype was seen only a few times. This chain connects TRBV19 to TRBJ1-1; D is unresolved. Germline CDR1 LNHDA, CDR2 SQIVND (reference sequence). CDR3 length equals 12 residues. Trimming left V 6 bases short and J 2 bases short, with 7 bases between. CDR3 protein: CASSKGNTEAFF. DNA of the CDR3: TGTGCCAGTAGCAAGGGAAACACTGAAGCTTTCTTT. The variable domain in full, with the rest retrieved from reference TRBV19 and TRBJ1-1, is DGGITQSPKYLFRKEGQNVTLSCEQNLNHDAMYWYRQDPGQGLRLIYYSQIVNDFQKGDIAEGYSVSREKKESFPLTVTSAQKNPTAFYLCASSKGNTEAFFGQGTRLTVV.

The V and J genes are TRBV7-9 and TRBJ2-7; a possible D gene is TRBD1 (5 bases). The germline CDR1 and CDR2 sequences are SEHNR and FQNEAQ (reference sequence). Trimming cost V 3 bases and J 4 bases, with 16 bases left between them. The CDR3 is 15 amino acids. The CDR3 DNA reads TGTGCCAGCAGCTTCACTCTTTCGAAGGGGTACGAGCAGTACTTC. It encodes CASSFTLSKGYEQYF.

This clonotype was seen only a few times. This sequence joins TRBV7-9 and TRBJ1-5; 7 nucleotides align to TRBD1. This CDR3 is built from 17 residues. Trimming removed 5 bases from V and 0 bases from J; junction bases left unmatched: 10. Germline CDR1 is SEHNR and CDR2 is FQNEAQ (reference sequence). CDR3 DNA sequence: TGTGCCAGCAGCATCGCCCGGGACAGAGATAGCAATCAGCCCCAGCATTTT. Translation gives CASSIARDRDSNQPQHF.

The chain has TRBV10-3 and TRBJ1-1; 8 bases are shared with TRBD1. V dropped 7 bases and J dropped 3; count of bases not matched to a gene: 7. The CDR3 has 14 residues. Per germline, CDR1 ENHRY and CDR2 SYGVKD. In nucleotides, the CDR3 is TGTGCCATCACCACCCAGGACAGGGACACTGAAGCTTTCTTT. Translation gives CAITTQDRDTEAFF.

V usage is TRBV6-1 and J usage is TRBJ1-2; the match to TRBD1 covers 7 bases. The CDR3 has 15 amino acids. Germline lookup yields CDR1 MNHNS and CDR2 SASEGT. With V trimmed by 3 bases and J by 4 bases, 8 bases remained unmatched. CDR3 sequence reads: CASSEIDRDSYGYTF. CDR3 nucleotide sequence: TGTGCCAGCAGTGAGATAGACAGGGACAGCTATGGCTACACCTTC.

V is TRBV7-2 and J is TRBJ2-2; D unresolved. CDR1 and CDR2 (germline): SGHTA, FQGNSA. This CDR3 is built from 14 residues. The V and J ends lost 7 bases and 3 bases respectively, with 12 bases between them. CDR3 in DNA: TGTGCCAGCATCCCCACAGCGTACACCGGGGAGCTGTTTTTT. Protein product: CASIPTAYTGELFF.

A few counts support this clonotype. CDR3 sequence (DNA): TGTGCCAGCAGCTTAGTGGGACAGCGAGCGAACACTGAAGCTTTCTTT. Protein product: CASSLVGQRANTEAFF. This rearrangement joins TRBV7-8 to TRBJ1-1, with TRBD1 matching over 7 bases. There are 16 residues in the CDR3. The germline gives CDR1 SGHVS, CDR2 FQNEAQ. The V and J ends lost 1 base and 1 base, in that order; junction bases with no gene match: 6.